Listed here are 9 T cell receptor beta chains from one sample, sequenced in a study of Ad26.COV2.S vaccination and SARS-CoV-2 variants. Documented treatment: roughly 19 received Ad26.COV2.S at low or high dose, single or two shots; about 5 received placebo; per-sample allocation not given. At day 63 after the first vaccine or placebo injection, samples were drawn. Assay used: immunoSEQ multiplex PCR; TCRdb lists only in-frame clones, some missing. The sample has hundreds of thousands of clones; 70% to 90% are singletons. Sequences were derived from peripheral blood, sampled in a trial of Ad26.COV2.S vaccine versus placebo. The receptors originated from a person aged 18 to 65 who received the Ad26.COV2.S COVID-19 vaccine or a placebo.

The chain combines TRBV12-3 or TRBV12-4 with TRBJ2-2; D uncertain. The CDR3 sequence is 12 residues long. V was clipped by 7 bases and J by 6 bases, with 9 bases between them. The CDR3 spells CASTQAAGELFF. In DNA, the CDR3 is TGTGCCAGCACCCAAGCAGCCGGGGAGCTGTTTTTT.

For this clone: Other DNA sequences in this specimen translate into the identical CDR3. This chain connects TRBV28 to TRBJ2-2; D remains ambiguous. Deletions cut 1 base from V and 6 bases from J, with 6 bases between. The CDR3 spans 13 residues. The germline V gene encodes CDR1 MDHEN and CDR2 SYDVKM. The CDR3 sequence is CASSLSGAGELFF. The CDR3 DNA reads as TGTGCCAGCAGTTTATCGGGTGCCGGGGAGCTGTTTTTT.

The CDR3 here is CASSISDLGVEAFF. The CDR3 coding sequence is TGTGCCAGTAGTATTTCAGACCTGGGGGTTGAAGCTTTCTTT. J is TRBJ1-1 and V is TRBV19, with a possible D match to TRBD1 (5 bases). The V gene lost 3 bases and the J gene lost 7 bases, with 15 bases spanning the gap. This CDR3 has 14 amino acids. Germline V gene sequence: CDR1 LNHDA, CDR2 SQIVND (reference sequence).

The chain uses TRBV13 and TRBJ2-1, with 7 positions matching TRBD2. This CDR3 region has 11 residues. Germline assignment: CDR1 PRHDT and CDR2 FYEKMQ (reference sequence). J was trimmed by 14 bases and V by 3 bases; bases with no gene match: 4. This CDR3 reads CASSFGLVKFF. The DNA of the CDR3 is TGTGCCAGCAGCTTTGGACTAGTCAAGTTCTTC.

This sequence joins TRBV27 and TRBJ2-3, with 11 bases identical to TRBD2. The trim removed 1 base at V and 6 bases at J, leaving 6 bases unmatched. This CDR3 region has 16 residues. From germline, CDR1 is MNHEY and CDR2 SMNVEV (reference sequence). Here the CDR3 reads CASSLFTSGRPDTQYF. In nucleotides, the CDR3 is TGTGCCAGCAGTTTATTCACTAGCGGGAGACCCGATACGCAGTATTTT.

The rearrangement uses TRBV5-6 and TRBJ2-6; 9 bases fit TRBD1. The trim removed 3 bases at V and 1 base at J, leaving 11 bases unmatched. The CDR3 contains 19 residues. CDR1 is SGHDT and CDR2 is YYEEEE in the germline V gene. CDR3 sequence (DNA): TGTGCCAGCAGCTGGGGGTGGACAGGGGAAGTATCTGGGGCCAACGTCCTGACTTTC. The encoded protein is CASSWGWTGEVSGANVLTF.

CDR3 protein: CASHLGGSSGNTIYF. CDR3 nucleotides: TGTGCCAGCCACCTGGGGGGTAGCTCTGGAAACACCATATATTTT. The chain is built from TRBV7-2 and TRBJ1-3, with a weak D call TRBD1 (5 bases). Per germline, CDR1 SGHTA and CDR2 FQGNSA. V lost 8 bases to trimming and J lost 0 bases, with 14 bases between them. CDR3 size: 15 residues. Drawing the rest from reference TRBV7-2 and TRBJ1-3, the complete variable domain is GAGVSQSPSNKVTEKGKDVELRCDPISGHTALYWYRQSLGQGLEFLIYFQGNSAPDKSGLPSDRFSAERTGGSVSTLTIQRTQQEDSAVYLCASHLGGSSGNTIYFGEGSWLTVV.

V and J are TRBV19 and TRBJ2-7, with D perhaps being TRBD1 or TRBD2 (5 bases each). The CDR3 sequence is 17 residues long. The V end lost 1 base, the J end lost 0 bases, and 16 bases lay between the germline ends. Germline V gene data show CDR1 as LNHDA and CDR2 as SQIVND (reference sequence). CDR3 bases: TGTGCCAGTAGTATAGGCGGGCCCGACAGCTCCTCCTACGAGCAGTACTTC. Translated, it gives CASSIGGPDSSSYEQYF.

V usage is TRBV25-1 and J usage is TRBJ1-2; D is ambiguous. Germline V CDR1 and CDR2: MGHDK, SYGVNS. Trimming removed 4 bases from V and 3 bases from J, with 9 bases in between. The CDR3 totals 13 residues. The CDR3 DNA reads as TGTGCCAGCAGTGGGGGAGGCTACTATGGCTACACCTTC. This gives the protein CASSGGGYYGYTF.